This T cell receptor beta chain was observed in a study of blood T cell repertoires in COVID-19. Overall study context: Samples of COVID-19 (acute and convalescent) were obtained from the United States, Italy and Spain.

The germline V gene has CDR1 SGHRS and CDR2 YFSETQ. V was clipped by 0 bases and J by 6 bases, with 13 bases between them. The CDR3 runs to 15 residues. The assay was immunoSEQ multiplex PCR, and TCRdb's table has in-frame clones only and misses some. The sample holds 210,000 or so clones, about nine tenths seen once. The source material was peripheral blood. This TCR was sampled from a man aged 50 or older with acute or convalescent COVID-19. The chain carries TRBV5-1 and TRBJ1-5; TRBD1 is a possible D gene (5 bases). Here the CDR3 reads CASSLGVDQGQPQHF. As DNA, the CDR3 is TGCGCCAGCAGCTTGGGGGTGGACCAGGGTCAGCCCCAGCATTTT. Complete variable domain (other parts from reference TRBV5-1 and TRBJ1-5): KAGVTQTPRYLIKTRGQQVTLSCSPISGHRSVSWYQQTPGQGLQFLFEYFSETQRNKGNFPGRFSGRQFSNSRSEMNVSTLELGDSALYLCASSLGVDQGQPQHFGDGTRLSIL.